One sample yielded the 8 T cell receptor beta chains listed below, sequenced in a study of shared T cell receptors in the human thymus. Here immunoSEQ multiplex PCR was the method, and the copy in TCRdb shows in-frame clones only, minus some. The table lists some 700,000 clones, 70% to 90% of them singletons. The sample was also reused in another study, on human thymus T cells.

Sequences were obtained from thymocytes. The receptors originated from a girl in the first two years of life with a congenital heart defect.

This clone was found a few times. CDR3 sequence: CASSQSLGDSINEKLFF. The CDR3 DNA is TGCGCCAGCAGTCAATCCCTCGGGGACAGCATTAATGAAAAACTGTTTTTT. The rearrangement joins TRBV23-1 to TRBJ1-4; TRBD1 aligns across 7 bases. TRBV23-1 is treated as an ORF (open reading frame) with a function not yet certain. V gave up 0 bases and J gave up 4 bases; unmatched junction bases: 8. The CDR3 spans 17 residues.

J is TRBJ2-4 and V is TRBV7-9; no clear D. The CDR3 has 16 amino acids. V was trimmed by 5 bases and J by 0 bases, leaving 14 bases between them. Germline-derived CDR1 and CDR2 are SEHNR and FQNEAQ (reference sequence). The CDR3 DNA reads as TGTGCCAGCAGCCTACCAGGCAAACTAGCCAAAAACATTCAGTACTTC. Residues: CASSLPGKLAKNIQYF.

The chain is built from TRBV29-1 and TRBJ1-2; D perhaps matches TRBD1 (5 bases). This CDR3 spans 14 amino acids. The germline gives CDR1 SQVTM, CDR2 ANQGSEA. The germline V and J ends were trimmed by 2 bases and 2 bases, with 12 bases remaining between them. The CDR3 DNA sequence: TGCAGCGTTGAATATGGGAACAGGAACTATGGCTACACCTTC. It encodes CSVEYGNRNYGYTF.

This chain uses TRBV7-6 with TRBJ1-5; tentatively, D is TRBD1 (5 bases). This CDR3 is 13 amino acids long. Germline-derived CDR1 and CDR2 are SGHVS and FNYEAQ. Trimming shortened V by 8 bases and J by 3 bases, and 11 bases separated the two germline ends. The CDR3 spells CASGQGPNQPQHF. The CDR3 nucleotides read TGTGCCAGCGGGCAGGGCCCCAATCAGCCCCAGCATTTT.

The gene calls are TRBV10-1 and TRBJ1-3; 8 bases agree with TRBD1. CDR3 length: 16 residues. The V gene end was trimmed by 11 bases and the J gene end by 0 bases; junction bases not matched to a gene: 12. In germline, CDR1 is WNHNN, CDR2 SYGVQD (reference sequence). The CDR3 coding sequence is TGCGCCGGACCGACAGGGGCCCCTACCTCTGGAAACACCATATATTTT. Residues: CAGPTGAPTSGNTIYF.

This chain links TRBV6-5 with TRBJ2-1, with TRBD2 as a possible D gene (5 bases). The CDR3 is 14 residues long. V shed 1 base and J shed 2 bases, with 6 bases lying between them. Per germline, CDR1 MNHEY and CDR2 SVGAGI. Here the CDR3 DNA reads TGTGCCAGCAGTTACTACGGGACCTACAATGAGCAGTTCTTC. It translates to CASSYYGTYNEQFF.

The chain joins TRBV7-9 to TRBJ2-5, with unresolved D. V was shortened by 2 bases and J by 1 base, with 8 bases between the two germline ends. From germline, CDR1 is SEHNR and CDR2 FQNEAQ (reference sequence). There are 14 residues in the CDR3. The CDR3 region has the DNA TGTGCCAGCAGCTTATTTAGTTCCCAAGAGACCCAGTACTTC. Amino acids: CASSLFSSQETQYF.

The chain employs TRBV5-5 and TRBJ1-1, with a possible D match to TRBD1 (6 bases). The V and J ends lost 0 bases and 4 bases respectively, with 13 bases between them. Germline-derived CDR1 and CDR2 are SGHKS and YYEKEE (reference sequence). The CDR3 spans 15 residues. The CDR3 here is CASSLVQGRGTEAFF. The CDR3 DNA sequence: TGTGCCAGCAGCTTGGTTCAGGGGAGAGGCACTGAAGCTTTCTTT.